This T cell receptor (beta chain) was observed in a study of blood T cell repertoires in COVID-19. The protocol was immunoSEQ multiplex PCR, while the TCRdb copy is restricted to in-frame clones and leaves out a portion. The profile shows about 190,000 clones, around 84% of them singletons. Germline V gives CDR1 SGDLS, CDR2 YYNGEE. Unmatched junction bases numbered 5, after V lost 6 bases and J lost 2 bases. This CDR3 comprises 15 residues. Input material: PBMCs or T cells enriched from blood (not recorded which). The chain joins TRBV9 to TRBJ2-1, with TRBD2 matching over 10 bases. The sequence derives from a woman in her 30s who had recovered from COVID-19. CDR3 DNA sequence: TGTGCCAGCACAGGTAGCGGGAGGCCCTACAATGAGCAGTTCTTC. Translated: CASTGSGRPYNEQFF.